Listed here is a single TCR beta chain. Assay: immunoSEQ multiplex PCR; the TCRdb copy retains only in-frame clones and omits some. The repertoire holds under 25,000 clones, with roughly 93% as singletons. V gave up 1 base and J gave up 8 bases, with 8 bases separating them. CDR1 and CDR2 from the germline V gene are SNHLY and FYNNEI. CDR3 length: 13 amino acids. The time point is: baseline, week 1 (first vaccination visit). The treatment here: pre-vaccination baseline after standard-of-care therapy. The data stem from a study of a mutant IDH1 vaccine in newly diagnosed glioma. This specimen consisted of PBMCs, obtained from a glioma patient treated with radiotherapy, temozolomide or both. The sequence was obtained from a man between 40 and 49 years old with glioma. This chain uses TRBV2 with TRBJ1-4, with D hard to call. CDR3 nucleotides: TGTGCCAGCAGTGAAGGCACGGGGGAAAAACTGTTTTTT. Encoded protein: CASSEGTGEKLFF.